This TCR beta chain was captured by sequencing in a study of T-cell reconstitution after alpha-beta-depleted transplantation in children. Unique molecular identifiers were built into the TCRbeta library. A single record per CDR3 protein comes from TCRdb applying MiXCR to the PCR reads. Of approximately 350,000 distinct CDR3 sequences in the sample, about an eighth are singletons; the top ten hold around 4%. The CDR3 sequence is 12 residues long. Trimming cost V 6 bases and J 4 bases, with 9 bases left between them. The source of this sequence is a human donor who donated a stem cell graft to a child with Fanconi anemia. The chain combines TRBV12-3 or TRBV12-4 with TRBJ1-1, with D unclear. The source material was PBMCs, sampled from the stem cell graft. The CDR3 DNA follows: TGTGCCAGCAGCTCGGACGGCACTGAAGCTTTCTTT. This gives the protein CASSSDGTEAFF.